The 30 T cell receptor beta chains listed next were all sequenced from one sample in a study of blood T cell repertoires in COVID-19. The repertoire was sequenced with immunoSEQ multiplex PCR; TCRdb's copy has only in-frame clones and lacks some. The table has some 290,000 clones, 85% to 90% seen once; the top ten hold about 4%. The sequenced material came from peripheral blood. These receptors came from a young man with active or convalescent COVID-19.

This sequence joins TRBV10-3 and TRBJ1-3; D not resolved. Trimming stripped 3 bases from V and 7 bases from J, with 4 bases between. Germline CDR1 is ENHRY and CDR2 is SYGVKD. The CDR3 spans 11 residues. The CDR3 loop is CAISDGNTIYF. CDR3 sequence (DNA): TGTGCCATCAGTGACGGGAACACCATATATTTT.

The chain uses TRBV6-5 and TRBJ1-5; D gene unclear. Germline V gene sequence: CDR1 MNHEY, CDR2 SVGAGI. V was pared by 6 bases and J by 3 bases, with 9 bases between. This CDR3 comprises 13 residues. CDR3 DNA sequence: TGTGCCAGCAGCCTGGACTACAATCAGCCCCAGCATTTT. Translating gives CASSLDYNQPQHF.

The chain links TRBV12-3 or TRBV12-4 to TRBJ1-4, with D uncertain. V dropped 4 bases and J dropped 7 bases, with 10 bases sitting between them. The CDR3 loop spans 13 amino acids. CDR3 sequence reads: CASSYTVGEKLFF. The CDR3 DNA follows: TGTGCCAGCAGTTATACAGTGGGTGAAAAACTGTTTTTT.

This rearrangement joins TRBV2 to TRBJ2-3; 7 positions agree with TRBD1. The CDR3 covers 15 residues. Unmatched junction bases numbered 7, after V lost 6 bases and J lost 1 base. Germline lookup yields CDR1 SNHLY and CDR2 FYNNEI. The chain's CDR3 is CASRKNRGGTDTQYF. In DNA, the CDR3 is TGTGCCAGCAGGAAGAACAGGGGTGGCACAGATACGCAGTATTTT.

The chain employs TRBV28 and TRBJ1-3; TRBD1 matches at 7 bases. The CDR3 totals 18 residues. The V gene's germline CDR1 is MDHEN and CDR2 SYDVKM. The J segment lost 0 bases and the V segment lost 3 bases, leaving 11 bases of the junction unmatched. The CDR3 DNA is TGTGCCAGCAGTTTCTTATGGACGGGACAGCTCTCTGGAAACACCATATATTTT. This encodes CASSFLWTGQLSGNTIYF.

V usage is TRBV10-1 and J usage is TRBJ2-5, with a weak D call TRBD2 (5 bases). Germline CDR1 is WNHNN and CDR2 is SYGVQD (reference sequence). Deletions cut 11 bases from V and 5 bases from J, with 15 bases between. CDR3 size: 12 residues. Here the CDR3 DNA reads TGCGCCCAAGCGAGGGCGTGGGAGACCCAGTACTTC. Its protein product is CAQARAWETQYF.

CDR3: CASGGEQFF. CDR3 bases: TGTGCTTCTGGCGGTGAGCAGTTCTTC. The chain combines TRBV2 with TRBJ2-1, with no clear D. The CDR3 is 9 residues long. The germline V gene encodes CDR1 SNHLY and CDR2 FYNNEI.

The rearrangement joins TRBV9 to TRBJ2-5, with TRBD2 matching 9 bases. CDR1 is SGDLS, CDR2 YYNGEE, per germline. The CDR3 has 17 residues. V lost 0 bases and J lost 4; bases outside the gene matches: 10. CDR3 loop: CASSVAVGRGGRETQYF. The DNA for the CDR3 is TGTGCCAGCAGCGTAGCTGTAGGGCGGGGGGGCCGAGAGACCCAGTACTTC.

J is TRBJ1-2 and V is TRBV5-6; perhaps TRBD1 as D (5 bases). Germline V CDR1 and CDR2: SGHDT, YYEEEE. V lost 4 bases and J 2 bases, leaving 9 bases between the germline ends. The length of the CDR3 is 13 residues. In DNA form, the CDR3 reads TGTGCCAGCAGCCATGACAGAAACTATGGCTACACCTTC. Translated, it gives CASSHDRNYGYTF.

The chain has TRBV6-2 or TRBV6-3 and TRBJ1-4, with 8 bases matching TRBD1. Trimming removed 7 bases from V and 8 bases from J; junction bases left unmatched: 12. There are 15 residues in the CDR3. Germline V gene lookup returns CDR1 MNHEY and CDR2 SVGEGT. The CDR3 DNA is TGTGCCAGCACCCCATCGGACAGGGAACACGAAAAACTGTTTTTT. Its protein is CASTPSDREHEKLFF.

The chain joins TRBV2 to TRBJ1-2; no definite D call. CDR3 length equals 17 residues. Deletions cut 1 base from V and 2 bases from J, with 17 bases between. Germline V gene sequence: CDR1 SNHLY, CDR2 FYNNEI. CDR3 DNA: TGTGCCAGCAGTGAAGTGCAGTTCCAGGTCGAAAACTATGGCTACACCTTC. It specifies CASSEVQFQVENYGYTF.

The chain links TRBV19 to TRBJ2-5; D uncertain. V lost 3 bases and J lost 4, with 12 bases in between. This CDR3 has 14 amino acids. Germline lookup yields CDR1 LNHDA and CDR2 SQIVND (reference sequence). CDR3 amino acids: CASSMIAETETQYF. The CDR3 nucleotides read TGTGCCAGTAGTATGATTGCGGAGACAGAGACCCAGTACTTC.

The chain joins TRBV29-1 to TRBJ1-2, with D perhaps matching TRBD1 (5 bases). Trimming shortened V by 3 bases and J by 9 bases, and 17 bases separated the two germline ends. The length of the CDR3 is 13 residues. CDR1 is SQVTM, CDR2 ANQGSEA, per germline. Here the CDR3 DNA reads TGCAGCGTTGACGGGCAGGGATCTATTAGCTACACCTTC. It yields the protein CSVDGQGSISYTF.

CDR3: CASSYGGTYGYTF. CDR3 nucleotides: TGTGCCAGCAGTTACGGCGGGACCTATGGCTACACCTTC. The chain carries TRBV6-5 and TRBJ1-2, with a weak D call TRBD1 (5 bases). There are 13 residues in the CDR3. Trimming pared 2 bases from V and 4 bases from J, leaving 8 bases between. Germline CDR1 is MNHEY and CDR2 is SVGAGI.

This clone occurred once. This sequence joins TRBV11-1 and TRBJ1-3; D gene unclear. Germline CDR1 reads SGHAT; CDR2 reads FQDESV (reference sequence). With 2 bases removed from V and 9 bases from J, the gap between germline ends came to 8 bases. This CDR3 has 12 residues. The CDR3 DNA reads TGTGCCAGCAGCTTACCTTGTGTCACCATATATTTT. Residues: CASSLPCVTIYF.

The chain has TRBV19 and TRBJ1-5; maybe TRBD1 (5 bases). Germline V gene sequence: CDR1 LNHDA, CDR2 SQIVND (reference sequence). The V end was cut by 8 bases, the J end by 0 bases, with 17 bases between. This CDR3 spans 16 amino acids. This chain's CDR3 is CASWGIGGDSNQPQHF. DNA for the CDR3: TGTGCCAGTTGGGGAATTGGGGGGGATAGCAATCAGCCCCAGCATTTT.

This clone was seen more than once but under ten times. The chain recombines TRBV30 with TRBJ2-7; D unresolved. The CDR3 has 14 residues. V lost 2 bases to trimming and J lost 2 bases, with 13 bases between them. The germline CDR1 and CDR2 sequences are GTSNPN and SVGIG (reference sequence). Here the CDR3 reads CAWSPDGGTYEQYF. In nucleotides, the CDR3 is TGTGCCTGGAGTCCCGATGGCGGTACCTACGAGCAGTACTTC.

This clone was counted many times. J is TRBJ2-2 and V is TRBV4-1; D not resolved. Looked up from germline, CDR1 is MGHRA and CDR2 is YSYEKL. V dropped 1 base and J dropped 4 bases, with 19 bases sitting between them. The CDR3 length is 18 residues. In DNA, the CDR3 is TGCGCCAGCAGCCAAGGCATTGCAGGCACCCCCGGCACCGGGGAGCTGTTTTTT. Translating gives CASSQGIAGTPGTGELFF.

The chain has TRBV30 and TRBJ2-7; 11 positions match TRBD2. V lost 7 bases and J lost 1; bases outside the gene matches: 6. Looked up from germline, CDR1 is GTSNPN and CDR2 is SVGIG (reference sequence). CDR3 length: 14 amino acids. The CDR3 nucleotides are TGTGCCTTCTGGACTAGCGGGTATTCCTACGAGCAGTACTTC. Protein: CAFWTSGYSYEQYF.

The rearrangement links TRBV24-1 to TRBJ2-5, with TRBD2 identical over 11 bases. From germline, CDR1 is KGHDR and CDR2 SFDVKD. This CDR3 is 18 amino acids long. V dropped 3 bases and J dropped 4; count of bases not matched to a gene: 12. CDR3 region: CATSDTSGGKPNRETQYF. In DNA, the CDR3 is TGTGCCACCAGTGATACTAGCGGGGGAAAACCAAATCGAGAGACCCAGTACTTC.

V and J are TRBV7-9 and TRBJ1-4, with 7 bases that match TRBD1. The CDR3 covers 15 residues. Looked up from germline, CDR1 is SEHNR and CDR2 is FQNEAQ (reference sequence). The CDR3 spells CVSGMGDRVNEKLFF. CDR3 nucleotide sequence: TGTGTTAGCGGCATGGGGGACAGAGTTAATGAAAAACTGTTTTTT.

This rearrangement joins TRBV7-3 to TRBJ2-1; 7 positions match TRBD1. CDR1 is SGHTA, CDR2 FQGTGA, per germline. V lost 5 bases to trimming and J lost 11 bases; unmatched junction nucleotides: 12. This CDR3 comprises 14 residues. The CDR3 region has the DNA TGTGCCAGCAGCCCCGCGAATGCACAGGGGAAGCAGTTCTTC. It encodes CASSPANAQGKQFF.

The CDR3 DNA reads as TGTGCCAGCAGTTCCCGACAGGGCGTCTACGAGCAGTACTTC. Translation gives CASSSRQGVYEQYF. The chain recombines TRBV6-2 or TRBV6-3 with TRBJ2-7, with 7 nucleotides matching TRBD1. The CDR3 has 14 residues. J lost 3 bases, V lost 4 bases, and 6 bases had no gene match. Germline lookup yields CDR1 MNHEY and CDR2 SVGEGT.

J is TRBJ1-1 and V is TRBV29-1; TRBD1 matches at 8 bases. The germline V gene encodes CDR1 SQVTM and CDR2 ANQGSEA. The length of the CDR3 is 14 residues. V dropped 2 bases and J dropped 3; count of bases not matched to a gene: 5. The DNA of the CDR3 is TGCAGCGTTGAAACCGCAGGGGGCTACACTGAAGCTTTCTTT. Translation gives CSVETAGGYTEAFF.

This sequence joins TRBV7-6 and TRBJ2-1; unclear D gene. The germline V gene has CDR1 SGHVS and CDR2 FNYEAQ. The CDR3 has 13 residues. Trimming took off 1 base at V and 10 bases at J, with 11 bases between the two ends. CDR3 amino acids: CASSLGFPREQFF. The CDR3 DNA reads as TGTGCCAGCAGCTTAGGGTTCCCTCGGGAGCAGTTCTTC.

This chain links TRBV19 with TRBJ2-7; the match to TRBD2 covers 11 bases. J gave up 4 bases and V 6 bases, and 8 bases lay outside the gene matches. The CDR3 totals 15 residues. Per germline, CDR1 LNHDA and CDR2 SQIVND (reference sequence). The CDR3 reads CASSKTSGTPYEQYF. CDR3 DNA: TGTGCCAGTAGCAAGACTAGCGGGACCCCTTACGAGCAGTACTTC. Based on the CDR3 plus reference TRBV19 and TRBJ2-7, the full variable domain is DGGITQSPKYLFRKEGQNVTLSCEQNLNHDAMYWYRQDPGQGLRLIYYSQIVNDFQKGDIAEGYSVSREKKESFPLTVTSAQKNPTAFYLCASSKTSGTPYEQYFGPGTRLTVT.

V gene TRBV19 combines with J gene TRBJ1-4; 7 positions match TRBD1. CDR3 size: 20 residues. Germline V gene sequence: CDR1 LNHDA, CDR2 SQIVND (reference sequence). V gave up 0 bases and J gave up 7 bases; unmatched junction bases: 20. Here the CDR3 DNA reads TGTGCCAGTAGTATAGACCTCGAGGGGGCCGGAGACTTGGCGGGTGAAAAACTGTTTTTT. This gives the protein CASSIDLEGAGDLAGEKLFF.

This sequence joins TRBV19 and TRBJ2-1; D perhaps matches TRBD2 (6 bases). Germline V gene sequence: CDR1 LNHDA, CDR2 SQIVND (reference sequence). This CDR3 spans 17 amino acids. The ends were cut back, 0 bases at V and 6 bases at J, with 18 bases in the middle. The CDR3: CASSIDPPVRGFNEQFF. The CDR3 nucleotides are TGTGCCAGTAGTATAGATCCGCCCGTCCGGGGGTTCAATGAGCAGTTCTTC.

V gene TRBV6-5 combines with J gene TRBJ1-2, with D uncertain. V was trimmed by 2 bases and J by 4 bases, leaving 14 bases between them. The V gene's germline CDR1 is MNHEY and CDR2 SVGAGI. The CDR3 has 15 residues. The CDR3 sequence: CASSYTGDDIYGYTF. The CDR3 bases are TGTGCCAGCAGTTACACCGGAGACGATATCTATGGCTACACCTTC.

This clone has a single count. The V and J genes are TRBV5-1 and TRBJ1-1; D is undetermined. This CDR3 is 15 amino acids long. Germline CDR1 is SGHRS and CDR2 is YFSETQ. With 0 bases removed from V and 1 base from J, the gap between germline ends came to 10 bases. CDR3 bases: TGCGCCAGCAGCTTGGCGCACAGCAAGAACACTGAAGCTTTCTTT. Its translation: CASSLAHSKNTEAFF.